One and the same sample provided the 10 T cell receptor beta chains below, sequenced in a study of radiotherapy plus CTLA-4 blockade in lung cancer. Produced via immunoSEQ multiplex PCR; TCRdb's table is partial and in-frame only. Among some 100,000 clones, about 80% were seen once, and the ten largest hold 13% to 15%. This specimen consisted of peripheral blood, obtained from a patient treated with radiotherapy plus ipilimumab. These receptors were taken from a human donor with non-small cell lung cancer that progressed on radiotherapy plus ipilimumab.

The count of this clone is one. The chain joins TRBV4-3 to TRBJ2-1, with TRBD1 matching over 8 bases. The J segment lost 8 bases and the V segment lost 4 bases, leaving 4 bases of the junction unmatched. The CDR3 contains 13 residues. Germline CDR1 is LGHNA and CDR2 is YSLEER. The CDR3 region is CASSPPGGDEQFF. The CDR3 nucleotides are TGCGCCAGCAGCCCCCCAGGGGGCGATGAGCAGTTCTTC.

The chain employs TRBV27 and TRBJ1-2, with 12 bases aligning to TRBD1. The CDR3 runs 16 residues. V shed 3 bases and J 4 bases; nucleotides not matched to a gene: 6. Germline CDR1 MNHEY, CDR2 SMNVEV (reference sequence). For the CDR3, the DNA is TGTGCCAGCAGTTTCGGGACAGGGGGCTTCGGCTATGGCTACACCTTC. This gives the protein CASSFGTGGFGYGYTF.

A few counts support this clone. This CDR3 is CAISEWGEDYGYTF. The CDR3 DNA reads TGTGCCATCAGTGAATGGGGTGAGGACTATGGCTACACCTTC. The rearrangement joins TRBV10-3 to TRBJ1-2; D unclear. The CDR3 is 14 residues long. Germline V gives CDR1 ENHRY, CDR2 SYGVKD. V lost 3 bases and J lost 3, with 11 bases in between.

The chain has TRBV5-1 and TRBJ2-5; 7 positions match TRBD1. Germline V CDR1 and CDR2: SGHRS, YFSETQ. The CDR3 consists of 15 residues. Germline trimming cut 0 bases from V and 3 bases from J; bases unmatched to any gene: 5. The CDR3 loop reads CASSLAGQRKETQYF. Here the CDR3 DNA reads TGCGCCAGCAGCTTGGCGGGACAGAGAAAAGAGACCCAGTACTTC.

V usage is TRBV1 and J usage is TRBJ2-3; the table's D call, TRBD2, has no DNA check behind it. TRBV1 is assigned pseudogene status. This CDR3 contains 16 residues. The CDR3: CTSSQPSGGFTDTQYF. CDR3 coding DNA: TGCACCAGCAGCCAACCTAGCGGGGGGTTCACAGATACGCAGTATTTT.

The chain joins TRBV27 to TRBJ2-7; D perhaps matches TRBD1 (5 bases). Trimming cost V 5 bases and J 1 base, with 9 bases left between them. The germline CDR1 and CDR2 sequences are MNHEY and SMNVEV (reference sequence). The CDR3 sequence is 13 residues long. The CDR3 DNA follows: TGTGCCAGCAGTCCCCCAGGGTCCTACGAGCAGTACTTC. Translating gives CASSPPGSYEQYF.

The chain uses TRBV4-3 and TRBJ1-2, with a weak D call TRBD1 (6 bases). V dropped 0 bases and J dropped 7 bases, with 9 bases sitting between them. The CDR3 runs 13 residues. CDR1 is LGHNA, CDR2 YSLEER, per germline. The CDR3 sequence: CASSQEGAIGYTF. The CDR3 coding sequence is TGCGCCAGCAGCCAAGAGGGGGCGATTGGCTACACCTTC.

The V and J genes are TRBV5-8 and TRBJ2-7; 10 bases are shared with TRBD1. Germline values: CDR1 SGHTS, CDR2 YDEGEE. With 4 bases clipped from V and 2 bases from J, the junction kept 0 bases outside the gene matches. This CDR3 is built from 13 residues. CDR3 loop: CASSGQGAYEQYF. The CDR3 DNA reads TGTGCCAGCAGCGGACAGGGGGCCTACGAGCAGTACTTC.

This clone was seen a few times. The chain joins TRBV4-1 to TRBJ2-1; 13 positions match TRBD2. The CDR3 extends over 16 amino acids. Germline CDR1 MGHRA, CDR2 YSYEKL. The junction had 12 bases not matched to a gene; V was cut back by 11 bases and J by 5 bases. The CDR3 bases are TGCGCCTCCCAAAGGGGGACTAGCGGGGCTGACAATGAGCAGTTCTTC. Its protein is CASQRGTSGADNEQFF.

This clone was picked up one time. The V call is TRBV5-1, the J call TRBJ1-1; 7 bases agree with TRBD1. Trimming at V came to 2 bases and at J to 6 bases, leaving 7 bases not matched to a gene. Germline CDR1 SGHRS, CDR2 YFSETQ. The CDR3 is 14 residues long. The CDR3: CASSLRQGGSEAFF. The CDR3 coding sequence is TGCGCCAGCAGCTTACGACAGGGCGGATCTGAAGCTTTCTTT.